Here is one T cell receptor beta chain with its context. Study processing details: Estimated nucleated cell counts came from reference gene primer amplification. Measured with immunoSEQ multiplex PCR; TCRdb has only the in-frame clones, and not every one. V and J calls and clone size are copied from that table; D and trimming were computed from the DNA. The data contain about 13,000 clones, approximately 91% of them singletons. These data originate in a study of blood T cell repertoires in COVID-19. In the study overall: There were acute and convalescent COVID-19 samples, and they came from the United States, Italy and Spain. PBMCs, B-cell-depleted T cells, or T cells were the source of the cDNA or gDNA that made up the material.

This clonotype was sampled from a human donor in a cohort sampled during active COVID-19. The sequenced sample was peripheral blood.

In nucleotides, the CDR3 is TGTGCCAGCAGCTTGGCGGGGGAGGTTGTAGCTGGCTACACCTTC. Translated, it gives CASSLAGEVVAGYTF. V usage is TRBV5-4 and J usage is TRBJ1-2; perhaps TRBD1 as D (5 bases). The CDR3 runs to 15 residues. The germline V gene encodes CDR1 SGHNT and CDR2 YYREEE (reference sequence). Trimming left V 0 bases short and J 7 bases short, with 16 bases between.